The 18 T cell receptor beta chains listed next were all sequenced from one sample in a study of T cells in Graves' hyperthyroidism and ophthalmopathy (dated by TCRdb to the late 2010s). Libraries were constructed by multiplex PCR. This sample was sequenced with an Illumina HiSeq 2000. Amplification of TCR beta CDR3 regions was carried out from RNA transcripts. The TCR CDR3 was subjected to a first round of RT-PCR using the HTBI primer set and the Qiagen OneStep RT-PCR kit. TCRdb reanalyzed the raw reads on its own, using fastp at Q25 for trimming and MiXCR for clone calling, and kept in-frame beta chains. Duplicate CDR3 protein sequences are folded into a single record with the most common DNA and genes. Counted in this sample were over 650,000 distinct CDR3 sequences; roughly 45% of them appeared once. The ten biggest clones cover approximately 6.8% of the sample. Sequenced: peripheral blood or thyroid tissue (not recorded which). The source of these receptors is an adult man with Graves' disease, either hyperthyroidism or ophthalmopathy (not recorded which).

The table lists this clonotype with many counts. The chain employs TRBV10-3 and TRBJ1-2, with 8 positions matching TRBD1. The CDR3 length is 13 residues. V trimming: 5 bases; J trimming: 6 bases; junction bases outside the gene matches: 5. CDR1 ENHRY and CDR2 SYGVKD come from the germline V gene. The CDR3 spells CAISRQGIDGYTF. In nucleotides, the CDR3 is TGTGCCATCAGTAGACAGGGGATCGATGGCTACACCTTC.

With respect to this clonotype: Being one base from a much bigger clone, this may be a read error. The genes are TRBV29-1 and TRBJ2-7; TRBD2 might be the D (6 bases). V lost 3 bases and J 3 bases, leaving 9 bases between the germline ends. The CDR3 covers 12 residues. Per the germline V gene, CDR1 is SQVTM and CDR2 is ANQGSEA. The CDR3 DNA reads TGCAGCGTTGAGGCGGGACTCTACGAGCAGTACTTC. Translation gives CSVEAGLYEQYF.

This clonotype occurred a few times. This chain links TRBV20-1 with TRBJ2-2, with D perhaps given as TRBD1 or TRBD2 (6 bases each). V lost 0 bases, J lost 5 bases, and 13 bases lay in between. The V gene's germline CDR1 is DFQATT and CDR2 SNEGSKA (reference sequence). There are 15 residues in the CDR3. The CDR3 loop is CSARDAGQTTGELFF. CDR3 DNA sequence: TGCAGTGCTAGAGATGCGGGACAAACGACCGGGGAGCTGTTTTTT.

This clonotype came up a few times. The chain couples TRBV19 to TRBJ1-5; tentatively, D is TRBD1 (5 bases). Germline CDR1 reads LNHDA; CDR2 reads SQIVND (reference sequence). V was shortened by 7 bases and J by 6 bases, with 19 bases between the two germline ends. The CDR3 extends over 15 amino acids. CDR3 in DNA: TGTGCCAGTATCGGCAGGCAGGGCATCATTCAGCCCCAGCATTTT. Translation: CASIGRQGIIQPQHF.

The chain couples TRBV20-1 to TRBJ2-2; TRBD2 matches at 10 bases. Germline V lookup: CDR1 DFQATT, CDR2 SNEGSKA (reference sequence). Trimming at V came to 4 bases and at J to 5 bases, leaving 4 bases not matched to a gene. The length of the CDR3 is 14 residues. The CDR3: CSAITSGVTGELFF. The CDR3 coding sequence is TGCAGTGCTATAACTAGCGGGGTTACCGGGGAGCTGTTTTTT.

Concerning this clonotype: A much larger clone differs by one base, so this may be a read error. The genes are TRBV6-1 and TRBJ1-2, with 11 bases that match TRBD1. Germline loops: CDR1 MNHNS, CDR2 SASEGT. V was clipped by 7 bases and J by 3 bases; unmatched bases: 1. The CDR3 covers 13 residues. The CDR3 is CASKDRGHYGYTF. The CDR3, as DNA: TGTGCCAGCAAGGACAGGGGGCACTATGGCTACACCTTC.

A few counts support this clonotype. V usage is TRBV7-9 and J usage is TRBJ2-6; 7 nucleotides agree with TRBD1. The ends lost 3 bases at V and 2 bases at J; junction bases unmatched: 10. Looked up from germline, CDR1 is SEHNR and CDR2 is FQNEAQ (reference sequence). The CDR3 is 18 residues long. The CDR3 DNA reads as TGTGCCAGCAGCTTCATAGGGACAGCGTTTCCTGGGGCCAACGTCCTGACTTTC. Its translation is CASSFIGTAFPGANVLTF.

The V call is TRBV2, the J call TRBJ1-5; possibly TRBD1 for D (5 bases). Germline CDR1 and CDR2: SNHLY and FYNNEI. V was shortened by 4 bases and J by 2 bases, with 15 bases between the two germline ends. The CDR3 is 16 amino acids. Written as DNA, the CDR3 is TGTGCCAGCAGTGCCAAAGAGGGGTCGGGCAATCAGCCCCAGCATTTT. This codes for CASSAKEGSGNQPQHF.

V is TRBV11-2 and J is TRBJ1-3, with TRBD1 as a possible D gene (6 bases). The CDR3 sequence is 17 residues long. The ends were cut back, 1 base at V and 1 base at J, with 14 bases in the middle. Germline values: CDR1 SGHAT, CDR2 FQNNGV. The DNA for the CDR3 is TGTGCCAGCAGCTTAGTAGGGGGGCGACCTTCTGGAAACACCATATATTTT. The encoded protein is CASSLVGGRPSGNTIYF. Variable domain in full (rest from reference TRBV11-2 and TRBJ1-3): EAGVAQSPRYKIIEKRQSVAFWCNPISGHATLYWYQQILGQGPKLLIQFQNNGVVDDSQLPKDRFSAERLKGVDSTLKIQPAKLEDSAVYLCASSLVGGRPSGNTIYFGEGSWLTVV.

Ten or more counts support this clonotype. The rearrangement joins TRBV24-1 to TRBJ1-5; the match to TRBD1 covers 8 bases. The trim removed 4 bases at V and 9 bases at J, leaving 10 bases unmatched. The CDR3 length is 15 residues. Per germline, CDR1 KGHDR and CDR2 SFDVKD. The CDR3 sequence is CATSDRTGSDPPQHF. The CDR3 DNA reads TGTGCCACCAGTGACCGGACAGGGTCGGATCCGCCCCAGCATTTT.

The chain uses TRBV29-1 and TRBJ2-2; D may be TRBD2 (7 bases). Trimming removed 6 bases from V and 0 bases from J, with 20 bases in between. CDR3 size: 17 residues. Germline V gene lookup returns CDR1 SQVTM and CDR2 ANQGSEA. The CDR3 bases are TGCAGCGTGATCTGGGGGGGGCTCGTAACGAACACCGGGGAGCTGTTTTTT. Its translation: CSVIWGGLVTNTGELFF.

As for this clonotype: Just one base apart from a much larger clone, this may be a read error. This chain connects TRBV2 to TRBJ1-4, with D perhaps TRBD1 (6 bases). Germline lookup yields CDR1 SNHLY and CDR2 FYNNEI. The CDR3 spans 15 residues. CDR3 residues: CASSELQGVGEKLSF. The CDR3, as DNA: TGTGCCAGCAGTGAACTACAGGGCGTGGGGGAAAAACTGTCTTTT.

CDR3 DNA: TGTGCCAGCTCACCACCGAACACCAACTATGGCTACACCTTC. Translation: CASSPPNTNYGYTF. The chain employs TRBV7-2 and TRBJ1-2; unclear D gene. Per germline, CDR1 SGHTA and CDR2 FQGNSA. Trimming cost V 8 bases and J 2 bases, with 15 bases left between them. This CDR3 is built from 14 residues.

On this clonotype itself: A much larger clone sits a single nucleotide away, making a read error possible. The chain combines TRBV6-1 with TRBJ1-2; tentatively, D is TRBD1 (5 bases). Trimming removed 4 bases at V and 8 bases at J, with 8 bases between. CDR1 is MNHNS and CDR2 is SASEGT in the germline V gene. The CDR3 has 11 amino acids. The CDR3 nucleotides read TGTGCCAGCAGTGCACAGGTCGGCTACACCTTC. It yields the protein CASSAQVGYTF.

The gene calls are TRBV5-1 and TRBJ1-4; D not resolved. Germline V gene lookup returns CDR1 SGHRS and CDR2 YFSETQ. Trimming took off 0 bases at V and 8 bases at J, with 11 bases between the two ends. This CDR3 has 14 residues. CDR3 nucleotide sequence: TGCGCCAGCAGCTTGGAAGGTCGGACCGAAAAACTGTTTTTT. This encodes CASSLEGRTEKLFF.

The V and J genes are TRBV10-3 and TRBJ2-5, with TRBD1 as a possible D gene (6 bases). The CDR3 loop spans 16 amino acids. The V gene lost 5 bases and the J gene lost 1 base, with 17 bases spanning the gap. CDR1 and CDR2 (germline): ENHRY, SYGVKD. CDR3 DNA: TGTGCCATCAGTTATAGTCAGGGGAGACCCCAAGAGACCCAGTACTTC. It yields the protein CAISYSQGRPQETQYF.

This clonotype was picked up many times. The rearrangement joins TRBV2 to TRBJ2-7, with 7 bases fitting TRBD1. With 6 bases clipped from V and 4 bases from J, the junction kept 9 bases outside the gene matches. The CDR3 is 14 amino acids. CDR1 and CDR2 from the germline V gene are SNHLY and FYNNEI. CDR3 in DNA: TGTGCCAGCAGCGTAAACAGGGGTTGGTACGAGCAGTACTTC. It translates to CASSVNRGWYEQYF.

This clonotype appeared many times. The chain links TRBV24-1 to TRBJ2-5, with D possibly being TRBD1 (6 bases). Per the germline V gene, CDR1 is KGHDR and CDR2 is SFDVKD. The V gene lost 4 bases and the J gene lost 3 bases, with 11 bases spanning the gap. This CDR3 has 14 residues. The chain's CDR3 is CATSEPGQKETQYF. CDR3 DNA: TGTGCCACCAGTGAACCCGGACAGAAAGAGACCCAGTACTTC.